The 32 T cell receptor delta chains below were found in one sample sequenced in a study of gammadelta T cells in human blood. TCRdb used CATT to re-call clones from the RT-PCR reads. In the table there are a few hundred delta-chain clones, under 40% of which are singletons. Sequencing was done on a sample of Vgamma9Vdelta2 gamma-delta T cells from cord blood. These receptor sequences come from a newborn.

The sample holds one count of this clone. A far larger clone is off by one base, so a read error is likely. The chain carries TRDV2 and TRDJ3; TRDD3 aligns across 9 bases. The J gene is not listed in TCRdb, so it was assigned here from a DNA match to germline. The germline V gene has CDR1 GEAIGNYY and CDR2 EKD. This CDR3 contains 20 residues. J gave up 0 bases and V 3 bases, and 11 bases lay outside the gene matches. The DNA for the CDR3 is TGTGCCTGTGACTTAGTACTTGGGGATACGAGCTCCTGGGACACCCGACAGATGTTTTTC. Translated, it gives CACDLVLGDTSSWDTRQMFF.

This clone appeared a few times. A single base is all that separates this from a far larger clone, so a read error is likely. This chain connects TRDV2 to TRDJ1; 13 bases line up with TRDD3. This CDR3 spans 14 amino acids. Germline CDR1 and CDR2: GEAIGNYY and EKD. V dropped 5 bases and J dropped 4; count of bases not matched to a gene: 3. CDR3 in DNA: TGTGCCTGTGTCACTGGGGGATACGGCGATAAACTCATCTTT. It translates to CACVTGGYGDKLIF.

Points on this clone: This likely came from a read error, as a far larger clone is one base away. The chain carries TRDV2 and TRDJ1; 11 bases line up with TRDD3. Germline V lookup: CDR1 GEAIGNYY, CDR2 EKD. The CDR3 consists of 14 residues. With 2 bases clipped from V and 4 bases from J, the junction kept 2 bases outside the gene matches. The CDR3 coding sequence is TGTGCCTGTGACATACTGGGGGATAACGATAAACTCATCTTT. Its protein product is CACDILGDNDKLIF.

V and J are TRDV2 and TRDJ2, with 10 bases that match TRDD3. Matching the DNA to germline supplied the J gene, which TCRdb does not give. CDR3 length: 16 amino acids. CDR1 is GEAIGNYY, CDR2 EKD, per germline. The V gene end was trimmed by 1 base and the J gene end by 0 bases; junction bases not matched to a gene: 1. DNA of the CDR3: TGTGCCTGTGACACTGGGGGATACCCTTTGACAGCACAACTCTTCTTT. Translated: CACDTGGYPLTAQLFF.

The V call is TRDV2, the J call TRDJ1; 7 nucleotides line up with TRDD3. The J gene is not listed in TCRdb, so it was assigned here from a DNA match to germline. The CDR3 sequence is 14 residues long. After removal of 9 bases from V and 5 bases from J, the junction contained 14 bases not matched to a gene. Germline values: CDR1 GEAIGNYY, CDR2 EKD. The CDR3 spells CAGDNALGGDKLIF. CDR3 DNA sequence: TGTGCCGGGGACAACGCCCTGGGGGGAGATAAACTCATCTTT.

With regard to this clone: This likely traces to a read error, being one base from a far larger clone. The gene calls are TRDV2 and TRDJ3; TRDD3 matches 7 bases. The J gene, left out of TCRdb, was set here by checking the DNA against germline. Per germline, CDR1 GEAIGNYY and CDR2 EKD. The CDR3 length is 17 residues. DNA of the CDR3: TGTGCCTGTGACCTGGGGGGTAGCTCCTGGGACACCCAACAGATGTTTTTC. This translates into CACDLGGSSWDTQQMFF.

In regard to this clone: This likely stems from a read error, as it lies one base from a far larger clone. Other DNA variants within this sample encode the same CDR3. V gene TRDV2 combines with J gene TRDJ1; 10 nucleotides match TRDD3. This CDR3 spans 14 amino acids. The germline V gene encodes CDR1 GEAIGNYY and CDR2 EKD. V lost 1 base and J lost 4; bases outside the gene matches: 2. CDR3 sequence (DNA): TGTGCCTGTGACACGGGGGGATACGGCGATAAACTCATCTTT. Its translation: CACDTGGYGDKLIF.

A remark on this clone: The likely explanation is a read error, given a far larger clone one base away. This chain links TRDV2 with TRDJ2; the match to TRDD3 covers 8 bases. TCRdb records no J gene; here it was assigned by comparing the DNA to germline. Germline CDR1 is GEAIGNYY and CDR2 is EKD. This CDR3 has 20 amino acids. With 0 bases clipped from V and 6 bases from J, the junction kept 20 bases outside the gene matches. The CDR3 is CACDTRVLGALTGPSAQLFF. CDR3 DNA: TGTGCCTGTGACACCAGGGTACTGGGGGCCCTAACGGGGCCTTCAGCACAACTCTTCTTT.

This clone was recorded a few times. This probably arose from a read error, given a far larger clone one base away. The chain is built from TRDV2 and TRDJ2; TRDD3 matches at 7 bases. The length of the CDR3 is 16 residues. In germline, CDR1 is GEAIGNYY, CDR2 EKD. CDR3 sequence reads: CASDRGGSHLTAQLFF. The CDR3 region has the DNA TGTGCCAGTGACAGGGGGGGATCTCATTTGACAGCACAACTCTTCTTT.

This clone turned up a few times. A far larger clone differs by one base, so this is likely a read error. J is TRDJ2 and V is TRDV2; 12 positions agree with TRDD3. The germline V gene has CDR1 GEAIGNYY and CDR2 EKD. This CDR3 is 14 amino acids long. Germline trimming cut 5 bases from V and 5 bases from J; bases unmatched to any gene: 2. The DNA for the CDR3 is TGTGCCTGTGTCACTGGGGGATACACAGCACAACTCTTCTTT. It encodes CACVTGGYTAQLFF.

By its share, this clone is hyperexpanded. The V gene is TRDV2, the J gene TRDJ1; 8 nucleotides agree with TRDD3. Trimming took 2 bases from V and 0 from J; bases not matched to a gene: 16. Germline V gene lookup returns CDR1 GEAIGNYY and CDR2 EKD. The CDR3 length is 19 residues. This CDR3 reads CACDKKDTGGLPYTDKLIF. The DNA of the CDR3 is TGTGCCTGTGACAAGAAGGATACTGGGGGTCTTCCCTACACCGATAAACTCATCTTT.

This clone occurred once. A far larger clone is only one base removed, so a read error is likely. J is TRDJ1 and V is TRDV2; the match to TRDD3 covers 10 bases. TCRdb lists no J gene, so it was determined here by aligning the DNA to germline. Germline CDR1 is GEAIGNYY and CDR2 is EKD. The V and J ends lost 2 bases and 3 bases, in that order; junction bases with no gene match: 2. The CDR3 spans 14 residues. CDR3 coding DNA: TGTGCCTGTGACATACTGGGGGATTCCGATAAACTCATCTTT. Translation: CACDILGDSDKLIF.

This clone is classed as hyperexpanded. The rearrangement joins TRDV2 to TRDJ2; 9 positions match TRDD3. Unmatched junction bases numbered 4, after V lost 0 bases and J lost 0 bases. This CDR3 has 17 residues. Looked up from germline, CDR1 is GEAIGNYY and CDR2 is EKD. The CDR3 region is CACDTVGGYPLTAQLFF. In nucleotides, the CDR3 is TGTGCCTGTGACACCGTGGGGGGATACCCTTTGACAGCACAACTCTTCTTT.

Notes on this clone: A read error is likely here: a far larger clone is one base away. V usage is TRDV2 and J usage is TRDJ1; 10 bases agree with TRDD3. J lost 4 bases, V lost 1 base, and 8 bases had no gene match. Germline values: CDR1 GEAIGNYY, CDR2 EKD. The CDR3 loop spans 16 amino acids. The CDR3 loop reads CACDTHTGGSVDKLIF. The CDR3, as DNA: TGTGCCTGTGACACTCATACTGGGGGATCCGTCGATAAACTCATCTTT.

This clone is judged hyperexpanded (1% or more). Within the sample, other DNA sequences also encode this same CDR3. The chain recombines TRDV2 with TRDJ1, with 10 positions matching TRDD3. The junction had 14 bases not matched to a gene; V was cut back by 2 bases and J by 0 bases. The germline CDR1 and CDR2 sequences are GEAIGNYY and EKD. The CDR3 has 19 amino acids. DNA for the CDR3: TGTGCCTGTGACAGTTTTTCGGGGGATACGAAGGGGTACACCGATAAACTCATCTTT. It codes for CACDSFSGDTKGYTDKLIF.

By share of the sample, this clone is large. V usage is TRDV2 and J usage is TRDJ3; 11 bases are shared with TRDD3. CDR1 is GEAIGNYY, CDR2 EKD, per germline. The CDR3 has 20 residues. J lost 2 bases, V lost 0 bases, and 8 bases had no gene match. CDR3 loop: CACDTVLGDKTTWDTRQMFF. The DNA of the CDR3 is TGTGCCTGTGACACCGTACTGGGGGATAAAACCACCTGGGACACCCGACAGATGTTTTTC.

This clone was counted only a few times. A far larger clone is off by one base, so a read error is likely. The gene calls are TRDV2 and TRDJ1; TRDD3 aligns across 10 bases. This CDR3 contains 19 residues. J lost 0 bases, V lost 2 bases, and 14 bases had no gene match. Per the germline V gene, CDR1 is GEAIGNYY and CDR2 is EKD. The CDR3 loop reads CACDSFSGDTKGHTDKLIF. CDR3 sequence (DNA): TGTGCCTGTGACAGTTTTTCGGGGGATACGAAGGGGCACACCGATAAACTCATCTTT.

This clone is large (0.1 to 1%). This chain uses TRDV2 with TRDJ3; 9 nucleotides match TRDD3. CDR1 GEAIGNYY and CDR2 EKD come from the germline V gene. The J segment lost 0 bases and the V segment lost 4 bases, leaving 12 bases of the junction unmatched. CDR3 length: 20 residues. The CDR3 DNA reads TGTGCCTGTGATACAATCTGGGGGATTCTTGACTCCTGGGACACCCGACAGATGTTTTTC. It codes for CACDTIWGILDSWDTRQMFF.

By its share, this clone is large. The J gene is TRDJ1, the V gene TRDV2; 8 bases map to TRDD3. After removal of 4 bases from V and 4 bases from J, the junction contained 4 bases not matched to a gene. CDR1 GEAIGNYY and CDR2 EKD come from the germline V gene. The CDR3 runs to 13 residues. The CDR3: CACDTGGFDKLIF. DNA of the CDR3: TGTGCCTGTGATACTGGGGGTTTCGATAAACTCATCTTT.

Comment on this clone: A far larger clone is only one base removed, so a read error is likely. The rearrangement uses TRDV2 and TRDJ1, with D maybe TRDD3 (5 bases). As TCRdb names no J gene, one was assigned here on the basis of a DNA match to germline. Germline values: CDR1 GEAIGNYY, CDR2 EKD. The CDR3 sequence is 16 residues long. The CDR3 DNA follows: TGTGCCAGTGACACAGAAGATACATCTGGCACCGATAAACTCATCTTT. Translation: CASDTEDTSGTDKLIF.

On this clone itself: A clone one base away is much larger, so this may be a read error. This chain connects TRDV2 to TRDJ3, with TRDD3 identical over 11 bases. Germline CDR1 reads GEAIGNYY; CDR2 reads EKD. The CDR3 contains 20 residues. With 0 bases clipped from V and 2 bases from J, the junction kept 8 bases outside the gene matches. This CDR3 is CACDTVLGDKTPWDTRQMFF. The CDR3 DNA reads as TGTGCCTGTGACACCGTACTGGGGGATAAAACCCCCTGGGACACCCGACAGATGTTTTTC.

In its sample, this clone was seen a few times. Given a far larger clone just one base away, this is likely a sequencing read error. The genes are TRDV2 and TRDJ3, with D tentatively TRDD3 (6 bases). V gave up 3 bases and J gave up 0 bases, with 8 bases separating them. Germline V gene data show CDR1 as GEAIGNYY and CDR2 as EKD. This CDR3 region has 16 residues. The CDR3 DNA is TGTGCCTGTGACTGGGGGGGCTCCTGGGACACCCGACAGATGTTTTTC. Protein sequence: CACDWGGSWDTRQMFF.

The called J gene is TRDJ2, whereas the V gene has no call. CDR3 length equals 10 residues. The CDR3 sequence: CSALTAQLFF. CDR3 coding DNA: TGTAGTGCTTTGACAGCACAACTCTTCTTT.

Points on this clone: Given a far larger clone just one base away, this is likely a sequencing read error. The rearrangement joins TRDV2 to TRDJ1; possibly TRDD3 for D (6 bases). TCRdb is silent on the J gene; assignment here came from matching the DNA to germline. Germline V gene sequence: CDR1 GEAIGNYY, CDR2 EKD. V shed 3 bases and J shed 1 base, with 23 bases lying between them. The CDR3 sequence is 18 residues long. The CDR3 bases are TGTGCCTGTGACTCCCGGGGTGAGGGGATGCCCTTCACCGATAAACTCATCTTT. Translated: CACDSRGEGMPFTDKLIF.

This clone appeared a single time. A far larger clone is a single base away, which makes a read error likely. The J gene is TRDJ1, the V gene TRDV2, with 8 bases matching TRDD3. TCRdb gives no J gene; it was assigned here by matching the DNA to germline. This CDR3 is built from 19 residues. Germline lookup yields CDR1 GEAIGNYY and CDR2 EKD. CDR3 sequence: CAWDTHRLRQGYAIYKLIF. CDR3 DNA sequence: TGTGCCTGGGACACCCACCGATTAAGACAGGGATACGCCATTTATAAACTCATCTTT.

Of note for this clone: A far larger clone is a single base away, which makes a read error likely. The V gene reported is TRDV2; the J gene is uncalled; TRDD3 is taken as the D call from the table, unchecked against the DNA. Germline values: CDR1 GEAIGNYY, CDR2 EKD. The CDR3 runs 17 residues. The CDR3 sequence: CACDLGGSSWDTRQMFF. CDR3 coding DNA: TGTGCCTGTGACCTGGGGGGTAGCTCCTGGGACACCCGACAGATGTTTTTT.

Remarks on this clone: Given a far larger clone just one base away, this is likely a sequencing read error. The chain links TRDV2 to TRDJ3; 12 nucleotides line up with TRDD3. TCRdb carries no J gene annotation; the J gene was assigned here by matching the DNA with germline. The germline CDR1 and CDR2 sequences are GEAIGNYY and EKD. CDR3 length: 19 amino acids. With V trimmed by 1 base and J by 1 base, 4 bases remained unmatched. Here the CDR3 reads CACDTLLGDTSWDTRQMFF. CDR3 nucleotide sequence: TGTGCCTGTGACACTTTACTGGGGGATACATCCTGGGACACCCGACAGATGTTTTTC.

As concerns this clone: Given a far larger clone just one base away, this is likely a sequencing read error. The genes are TRDV2 and TRDJ3; 7 nucleotides align to TRDD3. No J gene is reported in TCRdb; it was inferred here by comparing the DNA with germline. Germline V gene sequence: CDR1 GEAIGNYY, CDR2 EKD. Trimming removed 3 bases from V and 3 bases from J; junction bases left unmatched: 7. This CDR3 contains 17 residues. Written as DNA, the CDR3 is TGTGCCTGTGACCTGGGGGGTAGCTTCTGGGACACCCGACAGATGTTTTTC. As protein: CACDLGGSFWDTRQMFF.

Comments on this clone: A far larger clone is just one base off, so this is likely a read error. The same CDR3 can be traced to other DNA sequences in this sample. This chain connects TRDV2 to TRDJ1; 8 positions agree with TRDD3. The germline gives CDR1 GEAIGNYY, CDR2 EKD. The CDR3 is made up of 19 amino acids. Unmatched junction bases numbered 18, after V lost 4 bases and J lost 0 bases. CDR3 in DNA: TGTGCCTGTGATACCAAAAGAACTGGGGGTAGACCCTACACCGATAAACTCATCTTT. It specifies CACDTKRTGGRPYTDKLIF.

On this clone: A far larger clone is one base from this, pointing to a likely read error. The V gene corresponds to TRDV2; no J gene was called; the D call in the table, TRDD3, was not verified against the DNA. The V gene's germline CDR1 is GEAIGNYY and CDR2 EKD. The length of the CDR3 is 14 residues. CDR3 loop: CACDTGGYTAQPFF. CDR3 coding DNA: TGTGCCTGTGACACTGGGGGATACACAGCACAACCCTTCTTT.

This clone ranks as hyperexpanded. Other DNA sequences in the same sample also yield this CDR3. The chain couples TRDV2 to TRDJ3, with 7 bases aligning to TRDD3. The CDR3 has 17 residues. CDR1 is GEAIGNYY and CDR2 is EKD in the germline V gene. Losses at the gene ends were 0 bases for V and 0 bases for J; bases not matched to a gene: 1. CDR3 residues: CACDTWGSSWDTRQMFF. The CDR3 DNA is TGTGCCTGTGACACCTGGGGGAGCTCCTGGGACACCCGACAGATGTTTTTC.

A note on this clone: It is likely a read error: a sequence one base away is far more abundant. The V gene is TRDV2, the J gene TRDJ1; 8 bases agree with TRDD3. No J segment appears in TCRdb, so it was assigned here by matching the sequence to germline. Germline values: CDR1 GEAIGNYY, CDR2 EKD. The CDR3 sequence is 19 residues long. DNA of the CDR3: TGTGCCCGTGACACCCACCGATTAAGACAGGGATACGCCATTTATAAACTCATCTTT. It encodes CARDTHRLRQGYAIYKLIF.